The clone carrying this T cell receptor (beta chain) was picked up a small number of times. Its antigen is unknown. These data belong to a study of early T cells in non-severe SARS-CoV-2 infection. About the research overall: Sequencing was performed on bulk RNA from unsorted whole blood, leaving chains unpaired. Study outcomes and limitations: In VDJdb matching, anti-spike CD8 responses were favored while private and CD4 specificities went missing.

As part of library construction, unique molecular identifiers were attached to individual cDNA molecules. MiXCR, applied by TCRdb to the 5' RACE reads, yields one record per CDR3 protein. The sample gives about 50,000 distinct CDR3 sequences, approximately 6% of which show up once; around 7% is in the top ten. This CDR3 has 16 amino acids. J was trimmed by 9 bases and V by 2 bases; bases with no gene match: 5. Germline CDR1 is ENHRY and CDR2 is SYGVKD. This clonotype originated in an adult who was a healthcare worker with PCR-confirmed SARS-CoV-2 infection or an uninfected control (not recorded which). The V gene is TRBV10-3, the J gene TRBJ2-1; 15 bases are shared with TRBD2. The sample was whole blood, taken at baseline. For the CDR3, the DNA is TGTGCCATCAGTGAGGAGGGACTAGCGGGAGGTAGTGAGCAGTTCTTC. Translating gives CAISEEGLAGGSEQFF.